The 19 T cell receptor beta chains in this list originate from one sample, sequenced in a study of T cell responses to AZD1222 COVID-19 vaccine. TCRdb's copy holds only in-frame clones and misses some; the assay was immunoSEQ multiplex PCR. The sample holds around 180,000 clones, roughly nine tenths seen once. Sequencing used peripheral blood, obtained on day 0 of AZD1222 vaccination. The receptors stem from an adult in good health.

The rearrangement joins TRBV29-1 to TRBJ1-2; no reliable D call. Trimming pared 1 base from V and 2 bases from J, leaving 11 bases between. This CDR3 region has 14 residues. In germline, CDR1 is SQVTM, CDR2 ANQGSEA. The CDR3: CSVEGTLMNYGYTF. The CDR3 DNA follows: TGCAGCGTTGAAGGGACTTTAATGAACTATGGCTACACCTTC. Supplemented by reference TRBV29-1 and TRBJ1-2, the full variable domain reads SAVISQKPSRDICQRGTSLTIQCQVDSQVTMMFWYRQQPGQSLTLIATANQGSEATYESGFVIDKFPISRPNLTFSTLTVSNMSPEDSSIYLCSVEGTLMNYGYTFGSGTRLTVV.

This rearrangement joins TRBV2 to TRBJ1-1; D remains unclear. The CDR3 is 16 residues long. Trimming removed 2 bases from V and 4 bases from J, with 17 bases in between. Germline V gene data show CDR1 as SNHLY and CDR2 as FYNNEI. The CDR3 DNA sequence: TGTGCCAGCAGTGAAACCAGCTCACGATTCGGCACTGAAGCTTTCTTT. It is translated as CASSETSSRFGTEAFF.

This chain uses TRBV3-1 (or the pseudogene TRBV3-2) with TRBJ2-5, with D possibly being TRBD1 or TRBD2 (6 bases each). The CDR3 covers 14 residues. From germline, CDR1 is LGHDT and CDR2 YNNKEL (reference sequence). The V gene lost 4 bases and the J gene lost 4 bases, with 13 bases spanning the gap. The CDR3 reads CASSRGGFRETQYF. CDR3 coding DNA: TGTGCCAGCAGCCGAGGGGGGTTCCGAGAGACCCAGTACTTC.

The chain links TRBV6-2 or TRBV6-3 to TRBJ1-3; no firm D call. The CDR3 length is 15 residues. Trimming pared 5 bases from V and 0 bases from J, leaving 11 bases between. The germline V gene has CDR1 MNHEY and CDR2 SVGEGT. The CDR3 protein is CASSLVGSSGNTIYF. The DNA for the CDR3 is TGTGCCAGCAGTCTAGTTGGATCCTCTGGAAACACCATATATTTT.

This sequence joins TRBV7-2 and TRBJ1-2; D might be TRBD1 (6 bases). CDR1 and CDR2 from the germline V gene are SGHTA and FQGNSA. The V end was cut by 5 bases, the J end by 7 bases, with 17 bases between. CDR3 length: 14 amino acids. CDR3 sequence: CASSRGGSLAGYTF. As DNA, the CDR3 is TGTGCCAGCAGCCGGGGGGGCTCCCTCGCTGGCTACACCTTC.

V and J are TRBV3-1 (or the pseudogene TRBV3-2) and TRBJ2-7; 8 bases align to TRBD1. The V and J ends lost 4 bases and 6 bases, in that order; junction bases with no gene match: 11. The germline V gene encodes CDR1 LGHDT and CDR2 YNNKEL (reference sequence). This CDR3 region has 15 residues. The CDR3 region has the DNA TGTGCCAGCAGCCGGGAACCGACAGGGGTTGCCGAGCAGTACTTC. Translation: CASSREPTGVAEQYF.

This clone was counted a single time. V and J are TRBV3-1 (or the pseudogene TRBV3-2) and TRBJ2-7; 13 bases are a match to TRBD2. The CDR3 loop spans 14 amino acids. Germline CDR1 and CDR2: LGHDT and YNNKEL (reference sequence). After removal of 4 bases from V and 7 bases from J, the junction contained 4 bases not matched to a gene. The CDR3 sequence is CASSPGLAGYEQYF. For the CDR3, the DNA is TGTGCCAGCAGCCCGGGACTAGCGGGGTATGAGCAGTACTTC.

The chain joins TRBV5-1 to TRBJ2-4, with 9 bases fitting TRBD1. Per germline, CDR1 SGHRS and CDR2 YFSETQ. The CDR3 covers 17 residues. The V and J ends lost 6 bases and 0 bases, in that order; junction bases with no gene match: 10. The CDR3 bases are TGCGCCAGCAACCCCGGGACAGGGATACTAGCCAAAAACATTCAGTACTTC. This codes for CASNPGTGILAKNIQYF.

This chain joins TRBV11-3 and TRBJ2-4, with 10 positions matching TRBD1. CDR1 is SGHNT, CDR2 YENEEA, per germline. The CDR3 totals 14 residues. With V trimmed by 1 base and J by 8 bases, 2 bases remained unmatched. The CDR3 here is CASSLGGQGDIQYF. CDR3 sequence (DNA): TGTGCCAGCAGCTTAGGAGGACAGGGGGACATTCAGTACTTC.

V is TRBV5-1 and J is TRBJ1-6, with a weak D call TRBD1 (6 bases). CDR1 and CDR2 (germline): SGHRS, YFSETQ. Trimming cost V 0 bases and J 10 bases, with 14 bases left between them. The CDR3 has 15 amino acids. This chain's CDR3 is CASSLDSGGGSPLHF. The CDR3 DNA reads as TGCGCCAGCAGCTTGGATTCCGGGGGCGGCTCACCCCTCCACTTT. The full variable domain, in which reference TRBV5-1 and TRBJ1-6 provide the parts outside the CDR3, is KAGVTQTPRYLIKTRGQQVTLSCSPISGHRSVSWYQQTPGQGLQFLFEYFSETQRNKGNFPGRFSGRQFSNSRSEMNVSTLELGDSALYLCASSLDSGGGSPLHFGNGTRLTVT.

The gene calls are TRBV30 and TRBJ2-3; D is unclear. CDR1 is GTSNPN, CDR2 SVGIG, per germline (reference sequence). The V gene lost 0 bases and the J gene lost 10 bases, with 8 bases spanning the gap. This CDR3 comprises 11 residues. The chain's CDR3 is CAWSVHPSQYF. DNA of the CDR3: TGTGCCTGGAGTGTACACCCATCGCAGTATTTT.

This clone was recorded once. The chain joins TRBV24-1 to TRBJ1-2; possibly TRBD1 for D (6 bases). This CDR3 is built from 13 residues. Trimming left V 4 bases short and J 8 bases short, with 13 bases between. Germline-derived CDR1 and CDR2 are KGHDR and SFDVKD. The CDR3 sequence is CATSDHTGRGYTF. The CDR3 bases are TGTGCCACCAGTGACCACACAGGGCGCGGCTACACCTTC.

V usage is TRBV3-1 (or the pseudogene TRBV3-2) and J usage is TRBJ2-2; 8 nucleotides agree with TRBD1. Trimming took 5 bases from V and 6 from J; bases not matched to a gene: 2. Germline-derived CDR1 and CDR2 are LGHDT and YNNKEL (reference sequence). The CDR3 runs 13 residues. Here the CDR3 DNA reads TGTGCCAGCAGCTGGACAGGGTCCGGGGAGCTGTTTTTT. It is translated as CASSWTGSGELFF.

The chain joins TRBV27 to TRBJ1-6; D remains ambiguous. Per the germline V gene, CDR1 is MNHEY and CDR2 is SMNVEV (reference sequence). V lost 6 bases and J 4 bases, leaving 19 bases between the germline ends. The CDR3 covers 17 residues. The DNA of the CDR3 is TGTGCCAGCAGCCCAAAACCGGGAGGCGATTATAATTCACCCCTCCACTTT. The encoded protein is CASSPKPGGDYNSPLHF.

The chain has TRBV10-3 and TRBJ1-5; a weak D match, TRBD1 (6 bases). V lost 0 bases to trimming and J lost 0 bases, with 9 bases between them. CDR1 ENHRY and CDR2 SYGVKD come from the germline V gene. CDR3 length: 16 residues. CDR3 in DNA: TGTGCCATCAGTGAGTCGGGGACAAGTAGCAATCAGCCCCAGCATTTT. Protein sequence: CAISESGTSSNQPQHF.

The rearrangement uses TRBV2 and TRBJ1-6, with 8 nucleotides matching TRBD1. CDR1 and CDR2 (germline): SNHLY, FYNNEI. The CDR3 loop spans 16 amino acids. The V segment lost 5 bases and the J segment 6 bases; nucleotides outside the gene matches: 9. The CDR3 DNA reads as TGTGCCAGCAGTCGACAACAAACAGGGGGTAATTCACCCCTCCACTTT. This sequence encodes CASSRQQTGGNSPLHF.

J is TRBJ2-2 and V is TRBV4-1; D gene uncertain. There are 17 residues in the CDR3. Germline lookup yields CDR1 MGHRA and CDR2 YSYEKL. Trimming took off 4 bases at V and 3 bases at J, with 18 bases between the two ends. DNA of the CDR3: TGCGCCAGCAGCCCCGGACCTATTCAGCCCGACACCGGGGAGCTGTTTTTT. Encoded protein: CASSPGPIQPDTGELFF.

The chain is built from TRBV6-5 and TRBJ1-2; a weak D match, TRBD1 (5 bases). V was cut by 6 bases and J by 2 bases, with 13 bases left in between. CDR3 length: 14 amino acids. Germline V gives CDR1 MNHEY, CDR2 SVGAGI. The CDR3 DNA reads TGTGCCAGCAGGCCGGGACCAGTAAACTATGGCTACACCTTC. The encoded protein is CASRPGPVNYGYTF.

This clone has only a few counts. The chain couples TRBV7-3 to TRBJ2-1; the D gene is possibly TRBD2 (5 bases). The CDR3 length is 13 residues. V was trimmed by 4 bases and J by 5 bases, leaving 9 bases between them. Looked up from germline, CDR1 is SGHTA and CDR2 is FQGTGA. The CDR3: CASSSDFDNEQFF. CDR3 DNA: TGTGCCAGCAGCTCGGACTTTGACAATGAGCAGTTCTTC.